This T cell receptor (beta chain) is from a study of patients and donors after allogeneic stem cell transplantation. The CDR3 contains 15 residues. With V trimmed by 5 bases and J by 4 bases, 6 bases remained unmatched. Germline loops: CDR1 SGHNT, CDR2 YENEEA. TCRdb itself ran the RT-PCR reads through MiXCR, one entry per CDR3 protein. The sample has around 170,000 distinct CDR3 sequences, 24% seen once. This clonotype has a handful of counts. The rearrangement joins TRBV11-3 to TRBJ2-1, with 9 bases lining up with TRBD2. The receptor was isolated from a human donor who was either an allogeneic HSCT recipient or a stem cell or donor lymphocyte infusion donor (not recorded which). It is not recorded whose cells these are; they may come from a transplant donor. Source material: blood, either unsorted or a sorted T cell fraction (not recorded which). CDR3 region: CASSGATSGYNEQFF. The DNA for the CDR3 is TGTGCCAGCAGCGGTGCGACTAGCGGATACAATGAGCAGTTCTTC.